The sequence of this TCR beta chain was determined in a study of blood T cells in healthy people across ages. Findings and caveats of the study: The study found more naive CD4+ cells and higher diversity in long-lived than aged donors. Observed TCR beta diversity per million T cells went down as age went up. This fall followed a roughly linear course with age.

The amount of total RNA extracted per sample was at least 5.5 micrograms. Sample-barcoded 5' priming and a J-beta primer mix drove a second PCR of about 6 to 12 cycles. Carrying 12 random nucleotides, a template-switch adaptor labeled each individual cDNA molecule. TCRdb re-called the 5' RACE reads with MiXCR, one entry per CDR3 protein. The sample consists of about 780,000 distinct CDR3 sequences, about 47% of them appearing once. On this clonotype itself: Its antigen remains unknown.

The CDR3 covers 13 residues. Germline V gene data show CDR1 as SGHTA and CDR2 as FQGNSA. The sequenced sample consisted of blood. This TCR was recovered from a man at least 80 years old in good health. V is TRBV7-2 and J is TRBJ2-7; 7 bases match TRBD2. The better agreement between TRBJ2-5 and the DNA end casts doubt on the J call. The CDR3 DNA reads TGTGCCAGCAGCAATGGGGGGGGAGAGACCCAGTACTTC. It specifies CASSNGGGETQYF.